This TCR beta chain was sequenced during a study of T cell responses to AZD1222 COVID-19 vaccine. Turning to the study itself: Both about-4-week and about-12-week second-dose recipients were combined.

Notes on this clone: Its antigen is undetermined.

The CDR3 spans 15 residues. V was clipped by 7 bases and J by 10 bases, with 28 bases between them. Germline V gene sequence: CDR1 SQVTM, CDR2 ANQGSEA. Some clones are missing from TCRdb's copy, which holds only in-frame ones; the method was immunoSEQ multiplex PCR. The sample has about 130,000 clones, roughly nine tenths seen once. General study results and limits: The study sampled repertoires only after the peak T cell response. Just a handful of AZD1222 recipients were seropositive at baseline.

The clonotype originates from an adult in good health. The chain joins TRBV29-1 to TRBJ1-1, with a weak D call TRBD1 (5 bases). The input for sequencing was peripheral blood, taken on day 0 of AZD1222 vaccination. The CDR3 nucleotides read TGCAGCGCTTTTAAGCCTGTTTTGGGCAGGGAGTTAGCTTTCTTT. It yields the protein CSAFKPVLGRELAFF.